There are a few counts of the clone carrying this T cell receptor beta chain. The antigen is unknown. V lost 5 bases, J lost 6 bases, and 5 bases stayed unmatched. CDR1 is MNHEY and CDR2 is SVGAGI in the germline V gene. The CDR3 sequence is 13 residues long. These data belong to a study of cytomegalovirus exposure and HLA in healthy donors. Study-wide results and limits: Fewer N-insertions (relative to the approximately 700-donor mean) were reportedly seen in an Asian-associated ancestry cluster in a later analysis. For most TCR sequences rarity was the rule, although some public TCRs occurred in many donors.

60 Vbeta and 13 Jbeta primers were used in PCR. TCRdb's copy holds only in-frame clones and misses some; the assay was immunoSEQ multiplex PCR. The sample has 180,000 or so clones, about 85% seen once. The sequence was obtained from a girl aged 5 to 17 in good health and CMV-seropositive. The chain recombines TRBV6-5 with TRBJ2-7; TRBD1 matches at 9 bases. The sample consisted of PBMCs. The CDR3 nucleotides read TGTGCCAGCAGTGCACAGGGGGCAGGCGAGCAGTACTTC. It codes for CASSAQGAGEQYF.